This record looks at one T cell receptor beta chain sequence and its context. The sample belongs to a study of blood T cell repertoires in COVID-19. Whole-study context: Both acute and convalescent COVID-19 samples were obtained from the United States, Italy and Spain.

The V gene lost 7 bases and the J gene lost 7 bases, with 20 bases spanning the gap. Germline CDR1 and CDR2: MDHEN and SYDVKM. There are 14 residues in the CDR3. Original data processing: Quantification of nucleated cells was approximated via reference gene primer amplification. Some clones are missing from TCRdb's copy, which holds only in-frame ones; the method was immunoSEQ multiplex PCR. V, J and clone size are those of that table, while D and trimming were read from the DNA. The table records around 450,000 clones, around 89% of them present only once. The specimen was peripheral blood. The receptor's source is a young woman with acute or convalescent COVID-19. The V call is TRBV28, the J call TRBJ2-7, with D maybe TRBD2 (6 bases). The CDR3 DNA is TGTGCCAGCACTTTGGGAGGCCCCTTGGATGAGCAGTACTTC. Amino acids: CASTLGGPLDEQYF.